The count of the clone carrying this T cell receptor beta chain is one. Its antigen is not known. The data derive from a study of shared clonotypes between healthy human individuals. Study-level findings and limits: Despite large depth, rarefaction showed incomplete sorted-subset sequencing.

Per germline, CDR1 MNHNS and CDR2 SASEGT. This CDR3 region has 13 residues. The authors distributed each subset's genomic DNA evenly over several immunoSEQ plates. Clones were read by immunoSEQ multiplex PCR, and TCRdb kept only the in-frame ones, dropping some. The sample records roughly 2,300,000 clones, approximately 90% being singletons. The genes are TRBV6-1 and TRBJ2-5; D is unresolved. With the DNA end fitting TRBJ2-7 better, the J assignment may be wrong. The clonotype originates from a man younger than 30 in good health. Some clones in this sample may be carry-over from other donors' samples. The sample taken for sequencing was naive CD4+ T cells from PBMCs. Subset denoted: CD45RA+ positively selected. As DNA, the CDR3 is TGTGCCAGCAGGAAAGACGGTGCCTACGAGCAGTACTTC. Amino acid sequence: CASRKDGAYEQYF.